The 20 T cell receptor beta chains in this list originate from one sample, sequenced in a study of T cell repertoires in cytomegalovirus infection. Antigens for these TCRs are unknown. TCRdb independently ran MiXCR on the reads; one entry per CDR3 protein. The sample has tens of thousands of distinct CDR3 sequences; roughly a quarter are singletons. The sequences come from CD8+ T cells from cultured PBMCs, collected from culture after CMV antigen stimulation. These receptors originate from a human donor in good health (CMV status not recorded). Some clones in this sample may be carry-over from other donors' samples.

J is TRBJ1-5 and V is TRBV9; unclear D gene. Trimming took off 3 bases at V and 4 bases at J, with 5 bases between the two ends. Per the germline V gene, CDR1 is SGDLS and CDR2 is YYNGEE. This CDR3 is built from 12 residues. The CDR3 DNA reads TGTGCCAGCAGCGGGCTAAATCAGCCCCAGCATTTT. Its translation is CASSGLNQPQHF.

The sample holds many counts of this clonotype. In DNA, the CDR3 is TGTGCCAGCAGTCCCCGGACAGGGAGCACCGGGGAGCTGTTTTTT. Its translation: CASSPRTGSTGELFF. V gene TRBV28 combines with J gene TRBJ2-2, with 8 bases fitting TRBD1. The length of the CDR3 is 15 residues. Germline-derived CDR1 and CDR2 are MDHEN and SYDVKM. V was pared by 5 bases and J by 4 bases, with 6 bases of the junction left unmatched.

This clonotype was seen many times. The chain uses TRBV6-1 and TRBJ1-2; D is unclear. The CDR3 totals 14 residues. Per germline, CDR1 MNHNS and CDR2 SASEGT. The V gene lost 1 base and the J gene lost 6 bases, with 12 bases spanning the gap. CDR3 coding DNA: TGTGCCAGCAGTGAAGTCCCGGGCCGGGATGGCTACACCTTC. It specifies CASSEVPGRDGYTF.

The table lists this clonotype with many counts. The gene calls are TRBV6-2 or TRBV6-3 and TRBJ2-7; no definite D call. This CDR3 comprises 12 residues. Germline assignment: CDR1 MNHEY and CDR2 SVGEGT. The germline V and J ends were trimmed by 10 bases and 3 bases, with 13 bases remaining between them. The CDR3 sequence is CANSMDGYEQYF. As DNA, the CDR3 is TGTGCCAACTCGATGGACGGCTACGAGCAGTACTTC.

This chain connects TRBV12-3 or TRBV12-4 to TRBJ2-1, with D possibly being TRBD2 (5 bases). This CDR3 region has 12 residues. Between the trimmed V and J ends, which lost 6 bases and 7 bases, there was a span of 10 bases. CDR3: CASRLDSNEQFF. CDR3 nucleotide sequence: TGTGCCAGCAGGTTGGACTCGAATGAGCAGTTCTTC.

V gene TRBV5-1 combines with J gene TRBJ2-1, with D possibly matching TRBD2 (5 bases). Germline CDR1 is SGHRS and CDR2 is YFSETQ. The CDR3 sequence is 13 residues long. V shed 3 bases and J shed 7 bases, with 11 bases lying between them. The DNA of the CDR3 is TGCGCCAGCAGCTCGGGTCGCGGGAATGAGCAGTTCTTC. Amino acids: CASSSGRGNEQFF.

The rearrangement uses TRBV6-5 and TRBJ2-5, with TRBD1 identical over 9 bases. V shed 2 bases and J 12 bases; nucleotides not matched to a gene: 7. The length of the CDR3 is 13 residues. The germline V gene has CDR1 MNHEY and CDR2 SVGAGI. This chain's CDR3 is CASSYPGQGSEYF. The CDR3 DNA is TGTGCCAGCAGTTACCCGGGACAGGGTTCGGAGTACTTC.

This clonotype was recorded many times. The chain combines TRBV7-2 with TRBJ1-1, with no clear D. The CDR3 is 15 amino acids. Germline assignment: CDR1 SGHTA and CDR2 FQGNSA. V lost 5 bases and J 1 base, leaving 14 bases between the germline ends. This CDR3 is CASSPVDRRNTEAFF. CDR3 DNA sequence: TGTGCCAGCAGCCCTGTGGACCGAAGGAACACTGAAGCTTTCTTT. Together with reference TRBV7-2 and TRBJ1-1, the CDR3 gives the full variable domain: GAGVSQSPSNKVTEKGKDVELRCDPISGHTALYWYRQSLGQGLEFLIYFQGNSAPDKSGLPSDRFSAERTGGSVSTLTIQRTQQEDSAVYLCASSPVDRRNTEAFFGQGTRLTVV.

In DNA form, the CDR3 reads TGTGCCAGCACTTCCTACGAGCAGTACTTC. Translated, it gives CASTSYEQYF. The V gene is TRBV27, the J gene TRBJ2-7; D remains ambiguous. Germline values: CDR1 MNHEY, CDR2 SMNVEV (reference sequence). This CDR3 is 10 amino acids long. V shed 7 bases and J shed 1 base, with 2 bases lying between them.

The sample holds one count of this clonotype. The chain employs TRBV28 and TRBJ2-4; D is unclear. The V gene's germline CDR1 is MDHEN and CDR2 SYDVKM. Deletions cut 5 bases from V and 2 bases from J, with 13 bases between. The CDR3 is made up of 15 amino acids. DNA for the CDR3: TGTGCCAGCAGTGGGGTGGAACGTTCCAAAAACATTCAGTACTTC. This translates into CASSGVERSKNIQYF.

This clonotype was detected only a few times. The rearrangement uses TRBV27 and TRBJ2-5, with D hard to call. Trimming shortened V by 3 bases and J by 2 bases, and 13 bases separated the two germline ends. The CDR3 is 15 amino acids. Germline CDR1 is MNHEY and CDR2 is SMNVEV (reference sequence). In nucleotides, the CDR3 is TGTGCCAGCAGTTTCCTGGGCAGTGCTCAAGAGACCCAGTACTTC. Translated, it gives CASSFLGSAQETQYF.

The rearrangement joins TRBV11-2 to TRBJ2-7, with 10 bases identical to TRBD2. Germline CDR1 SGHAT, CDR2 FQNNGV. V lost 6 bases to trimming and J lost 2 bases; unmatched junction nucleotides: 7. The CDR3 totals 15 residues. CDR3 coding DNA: TGTGCCAGCAGTACCGGACTAGCGGATACCTACGAGCAGTACTTC. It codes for CASSTGLADTYEQYF.

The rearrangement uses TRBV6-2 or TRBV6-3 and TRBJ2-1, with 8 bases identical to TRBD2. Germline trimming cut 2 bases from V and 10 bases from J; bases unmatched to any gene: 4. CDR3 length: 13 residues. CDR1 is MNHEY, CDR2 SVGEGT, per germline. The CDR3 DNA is TGTGCCAGCAGTTACGGGACTAGTCTCGAGCAGTTCTTC. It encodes CASSYGTSLEQFF.

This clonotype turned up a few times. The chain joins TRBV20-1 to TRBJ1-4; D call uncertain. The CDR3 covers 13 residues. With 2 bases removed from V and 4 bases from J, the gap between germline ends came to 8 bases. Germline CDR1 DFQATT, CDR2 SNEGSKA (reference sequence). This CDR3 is CSARTGINEKLFF. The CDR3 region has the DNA TGCAGTGCTAGAACCGGGATTAATGAAAAACTGTTTTTT.

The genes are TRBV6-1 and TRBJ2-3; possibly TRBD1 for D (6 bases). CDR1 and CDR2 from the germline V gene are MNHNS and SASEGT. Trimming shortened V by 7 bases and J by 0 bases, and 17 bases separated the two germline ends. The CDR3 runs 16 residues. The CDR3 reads CASKLGDTFSTDTQYF. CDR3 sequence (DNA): TGTGCCAGCAAATTGGGGGACACCTTTAGCACAGATACGCAGTATTTT.

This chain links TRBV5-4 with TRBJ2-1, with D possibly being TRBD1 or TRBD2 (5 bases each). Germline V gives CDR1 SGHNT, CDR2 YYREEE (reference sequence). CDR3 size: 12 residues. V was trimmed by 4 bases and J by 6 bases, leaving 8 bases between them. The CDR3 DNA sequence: TGTGCCAGCAGCGAGGGGATCAATGAGCAGTTCTTC. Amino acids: CASSEGINEQFF.

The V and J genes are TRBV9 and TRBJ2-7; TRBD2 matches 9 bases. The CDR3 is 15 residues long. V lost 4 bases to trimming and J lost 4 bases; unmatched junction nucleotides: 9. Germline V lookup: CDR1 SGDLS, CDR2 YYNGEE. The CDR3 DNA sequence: TGTGCCAGCAGCTTACGACTAGCGGATATTTACGAGCAGTACTTC. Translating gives CASSLRLADIYEQYF.

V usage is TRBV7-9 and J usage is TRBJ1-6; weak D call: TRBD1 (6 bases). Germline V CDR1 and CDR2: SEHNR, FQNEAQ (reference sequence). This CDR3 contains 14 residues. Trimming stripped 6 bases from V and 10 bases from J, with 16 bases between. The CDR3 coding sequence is TGTGCCAGCAGTGGGGGAGGGGGAAAGTCACCCCTCCACTTT. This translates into CASSGGGGKSPLHF.

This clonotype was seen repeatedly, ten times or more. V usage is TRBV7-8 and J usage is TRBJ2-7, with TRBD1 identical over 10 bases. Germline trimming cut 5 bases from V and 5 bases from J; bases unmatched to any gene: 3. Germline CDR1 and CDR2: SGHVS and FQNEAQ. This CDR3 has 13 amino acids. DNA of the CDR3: TGTGCCAGCAGCCGGGACAGGGGAGACGAGCAGTACTTC. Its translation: CASSRDRGDEQYF. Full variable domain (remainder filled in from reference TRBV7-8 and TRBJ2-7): GAGVSQSPRYKVAKRGQDVALRCDPISGHVSLFWYQQALGQGPEFLTYFQNEAQLDKSGLPSDRFFAERPEGSVSTLKIQRTQQEDSAVYLCASSRDRGDEQYFGPGTRLTVT.

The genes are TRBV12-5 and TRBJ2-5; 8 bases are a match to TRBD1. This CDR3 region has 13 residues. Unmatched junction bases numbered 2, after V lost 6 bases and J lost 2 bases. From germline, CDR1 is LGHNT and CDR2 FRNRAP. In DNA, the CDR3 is TGTGCTAGTGGGCAGGGGGCTCAAGAGACCCAGTACTTC. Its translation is CASGQGAQETQYF.